This is a list of T cell receptor beta chains from one sample in a study of blood T cell repertoires in COVID-19. Some clones are missing from TCRdb's copy, which holds only in-frame ones; the method was immunoSEQ multiplex PCR. In the table there are about 81,000 clones, about 84% of which are singletons. Sample: peripheral blood. These receptors all stem from a human donor in a cohort sampled during active COVID-19. CDR3s include the opening cysteine and the closing phenylalanine or tryptophan. D genes are given only for firm matches. Not every row has a clone size; where given, it reads once, few, many or a size class.

DNA | CDR3 | V | D | J | size
TGTGCCAGCAGTTACAAAGTAGCGGAGAGCTCTTGGGCCAACGTCCTGACTTTC | CASSYKVAESSWANVLTF | TRBV6-2/TRBV6-3 | . | TRBJ2-6 | .
TGTGCCAGTAGCGGTGAAAGCGGGGAGACCCAGTACTTC | CASSGESGETQYF | TRBV19 | . | TRBJ2-5 | .
TGTGCCAGCTCACCAAGATGGGACTGCGGTGCCCTCTCTTTC | CASSPRWDCGALSF | TRBV18 | . | TRBJ1-2 | .
TGTGCCAGTAAGAGGAGGACAGGGGGTGGCTACACCTTC | CASKRRTGGGYTF | TRBV19 | TRBD1 | TRBJ1-2 | .
TGTGCCACCAGACTAGCGGGGGGGTATACGCAGTATTTT | CATRLAGGYTQYF | TRBV27 | TRBD2 | TRBJ2-3 | .
TGCGCCAGCAGCCCACTAACCGGGAACTCTGGAAACACCATATATTTT | CASSPLTGNSGNTIYF | TRBV5-1 | . | TRBJ1-3 | once
TGTGCCAGCAGCGCCGGCAGGGCCGAGCAGTACTTC | CASSAGRAEQYF | TRBV9 | . | TRBJ2-7 | .
TGCGCCAGCAGCGGGGGACAGTCCATGAACACTGAAGCTTTCTTT | CASSGGQSMNTEAFF | TRBV5-1 | TRBD1 | TRBJ1-1 | .
TGTGCCAGCAGCGTAGAAGGGGACACTGAAGCTTTCTTT | CASSVEGDTEAFF | TRBV9 | . | TRBJ1-1 | once
TGTGCCAGCAGCTTGACAGAGCAAGAGACCCAGTACTTC | CASSLTEQETQYF | TRBV7-8 | . | TRBJ2-5 | .
TGTGCCAGCAGTTCCCCATGGGGGCGCTTCAATGGCTACACCTTC | CASSSPWGRFNGYTF | TRBV6-5 | . | TRBJ1-2 | .
TGTGCCAGCAGCTTAGACCGGGACAGGGAGCTCGAAGGCTACACCTTC | CASSLDRDRELEGYTF | TRBV11-2 | TRBD1 | TRBJ1-2 | once
TGTGCCACCAGTGACCTTAACAATGAGCAGTTCTTC | CATSDLNNEQFF | TRBV24-1 | . | TRBJ2-1 | .
TGCAGTGCTAGAGACAGCTACGAGCAGTACTTC | CSARDSYEQYF | TRBV20-1 | . | TRBJ2-7 | .
TGCAGCGTTGGGGGAGAAAGCTCCTACAATGAGCAGTTCTTC | CSVGGESSYNEQFF | TRBV29-1 | . | TRBJ2-1 | .
TGTGCCAGCAGCTTAGAACGGGGTGAGCAGTTCTTC | CASSLERGEQFF | TRBV7-9 | . | TRBJ2-1 | .
TGTGCCTCCCGGGACATTAACTCCTACAATGAGCAGTTCTTC | CASRDINSYNEQFF | TRBV30 | . | TRBJ2-1 | .
TGTGCCAGCAGTGGCTATAGCACAGATACGCAGTATTTT | CASSGYSTDTQYF | TRBV25-1 | . | TRBJ2-3 | .
TGTGCCAGTAGCCGACAGGGGATAAAGCCCCAGCATTTT | CASSRQGIKPQHF | TRBV19 | TRBD1 | TRBJ1-5 | .
TGTGCCAGCAGCGTTACCGGGACTAGCGGGGGGGAGCAGTACTTC | CASSVTGTSGGEQYF | TRBV9 | TRBD2 | TRBJ2-7 | .
TGTGCCAGCAGCTTAGCGGGGGCCACAGATACGCAGTATTTT | CASSLAGATDTQYF | TRBV7-6 | . | TRBJ2-3 | .
TGCGCCAGCAGTGTGGACCAGGGTCGGTACAATGAGCAGTTCTTC | CASSVDQGRYNEQFF | TRBV10-1 | . | TRBJ2-1 | .
TGTGCCAGCAGCCCAAAGTCTACCTCCTACGAGCAGTACTTC | CASSPKSTSYEQYF | TRBV5-8 | . | TRBJ2-7 | .
TGTGCTTCAAGGGGGCTAGCGGGGGGTAAAGCCAAAAACATTCAGTACTTC | CASRGLAGGKAKNIQYF | TRBV27 | TRBD2 | TRBJ2-4 | .
TGTGCCAGCAGCGTAAGTTGGCAGGGGACCGGGGAGCTGTTTTTT | CASSVSWQGTGELFF | TRBV9 | . | TRBJ2-2 | .
TGTGCCAGCAGCCCCTACTGGGAGACCCAGTACTTC | CASSPYWETQYF | TRBV5-8 | . | TRBJ2-5 | .
TGCGCCAGCAGCCCTTTTCCGGGACAGGGAACGTATGGCTACACCTTC | CASSPFPGQGTYGYTF | TRBV5-1 | TRBD1 | TRBJ1-2 | .
TGTGCTAGTGGGACGGCGGTCCGGAATCAGCCCCAGCATTTT | CASGTAVRNQPQHF | TRBV12-5 | . | TRBJ1-5 | .
TGTGCCAGCAGCCAAGGAGGGCGCGGCTACACCTTC | CASSQGGRGYTF | TRBV3-1/TRBV3-2 | . | TRBJ1-2 | .
TGTGCCACTAGTCAAGCCGGGGTTCGTGGCTACACCTTC | CATSQAGVRGYTF | TRBV10-3 | . | TRBJ1-2 | .
TGTGCCAGCAGTTTGCCAGGGTCCGGAAACACCATATATTTT | CASSLPGSGNTIYF | TRBV28 | . | TRBJ1-3 | .
TGTGCCAGCACATCCTCGACAGGGGGAGTCACAGATACGCAGTATTTT | CASTSSTGGVTDTQYF | TRBV28 | TRBD1 | TRBJ2-3 | .
TGTGCCAGCAGCTTAGTGCAGGGGGCAGTGGAGACCCAGTACTTC | CASSLVQGAVETQYF | TRBV11-2 | TRBD1 | TRBJ2-5 | .
TGTGCCAGCAGCCAAGGCACAGGGATCTTCTACGAGCAGTACTTC | CASSQGTGIFYEQYF | TRBV14 | . | TRBJ2-7 | .
TGTGCCAGCAGCTTAGGCACAGGGGGGAACACTGAAGCTTTCTTT | CASSLGTGGNTEAFF | TRBV11-3 | TRBD1 | TRBJ1-1 | .
TGCGCCAGCAGCTTGCGTGACCCCAGGGAGACCCAGTACTTC | CASSLRDPRETQYF | TRBV5-1 | . | TRBJ2-5 | .
TGTGCCAGCTCTCCCTTTCACGGCTCCTACAATGAGCAGTTCTTC | CASSPFHGSYNEQFF | TRBV18 | . | TRBJ2-1 | few
TGTGCCAGCAGCCAAGTGAGGGCCGGGGAGCTGTTTTTT | CASSQVRAGELFF | TRBV14 | . | TRBJ2-2 | .
TGTGCCAGCAGCCCTAGGAGGGGACAGATCAGCGCTGAAGCTTTCTTT | CASSPRRGQISAEAFF | TRBV14 | TRBD1 | TRBJ1-1 | once
TGTGCCAGTAGTTCGGACAGAAGATACTCTGGGGCCAACGTCCTGACTTTC | CASSSDRRYSGANVLTF | TRBV19 | . | TRBJ2-6 | few
TGTGCCAGCAGTTACGTTCCAGGCTATGGCTACACCTTC | CASSYVPGYGYTF | TRBV6-6 | . | TRBJ1-2 | once
TGTGCCAGCAGCTCCAGGGTTCCACTCTCTGGGGCCAACGTCCTGACTTTC | CASSSRVPLSGANVLTF | TRBV5-6 | . | TRBJ2-6 | .
TGTGCCAGCAGCCCCGCCGGGACAGGGAATAACTATGGCTACACCTTC | CASSPAGTGNNYGYTF | TRBV5-4 | TRBD1 | TRBJ1-2 | .
TGTGCCAGCAGCGTAGGCACTCTCACCCCCGAGACCCAGTACTTC | CASSVGTLTPETQYF | TRBV9 | . | TRBJ2-5 | .
TGTGCCAGCTCACTATTAACTAGCGGGGGTAATGAGCAGTTCTTC | CASSLLTSGGNEQFF | TRBV18 | TRBD2 | TRBJ2-1 | .
TGCAGTGCTAGAGATCTGGAGGCCCCCTACTTC | CSARDLEAPYF | TRBV20-1 | . | TRBJ2-5 | .
TGTGCCAGTAGCGGTGGTGAAGCTTTCTTT | CASSGGEAFF | TRBV19 | . | TRBJ1-1 | .
TGTGCCAGCAGCTTATGGGCAGGGTTGAATTCACCCCTCCACTTT | CASSLWAGLNSPLHF | TRBV7-8 | . | TRBJ1-6 | .
TGTGCCAGCAGTGACCCCCCCGGAGGGGAACATAGCACAGATACGCAGTATTTT | CASSDPPGGEHSTDTQYF | TRBV25-1 | . | TRBJ2-3 | .
TGTGCCAGCAGTTTATATCCTAGCCCAGAGCAGTACTTC | CASSLYPSPEQYF | TRBV12-3/TRBV12-4 | . | TRBJ2-7 | .
TGTGCCAGCTCACCGTCGACAGGGGACTATGGCTACACCTTC | CASSPSTGDYGYTF | TRBV18 | TRBD1 | TRBJ1-2 | .
TGTGCCATCCGAGCGGGAACTCATGGCTACACCTTC | CAIRAGTHGYTF | TRBV6-5 | . | TRBJ1-2 | .
TGCGCCAGCAGTTTAGGGGGATTTGAAAAACTGTTTTTT | CASSLGGFEKLFF | TRBV4-1 | . | TRBJ1-4 | many
TGTGCCAGCAGCTCAGGACAGGCCTACTCCTACGAGCAGTACTTC | CASSSGQAYSYEQYF | TRBV7-2 | TRBD1 | TRBJ2-7 | .
TGTGCCAGCAGTGACTCGGGGGGGGCCGCAGATACGCAGTATTTT | CASSDSGGAADTQYF | TRBV6-4 | . | TRBJ2-3 | .
TGCGCCAGCAGTGCCGGGACTAGCGGGGGAGCTAGAAGCACAGATACGCAGTATTTT | CASSAGTSGGARSTDTQYF | TRBV10-1 | TRBD2 | TRBJ2-3 | .
TGTGCCAGCACCACAGGCGAGGGGGCTGGGGCCAACGTCCTGACTTTC | CASTTGEGAGANVLTF | TRBV11-1 | . | TRBJ2-6 | .